The TCR beta chain described here comes from a study of CD8+ T cells in alopecia areata. Germline CDR1 reads SGHNT; CDR2 reads YYREEE (reference sequence). This CDR3 is built from 17 residues. Trimming removed 4 bases from V and 2 bases from J, with 19 bases in between. Sequencing relied on a cDNA template that was reverse transcribed from extracted RNA. Method: immunoSEQ multiplex PCR; TCRdb's copy keeps in-frame clones and lacks some. This sample has 110,000 or so clones, with roughly 50% found just once. Specified treatment: oral pan-JAK inhibitor, 5-10 mg twice daily. The receptor's source is a human donor with alopecia areata. The V gene is TRBV5-4, the J gene TRBJ1-3; D may be TRBD1 (6 bases). The input for sequencing was CD4+ T cells sorted from blood, taken at week 24, from a patient treated with tofacitinib. CDR3 protein: CASSPTPGALAGNTIYF. CDR3 sequence (DNA): TGTGCCAGCAGCCCTACCCCGGGGGCGTTGGCTGGAAACACCATATATTTT.